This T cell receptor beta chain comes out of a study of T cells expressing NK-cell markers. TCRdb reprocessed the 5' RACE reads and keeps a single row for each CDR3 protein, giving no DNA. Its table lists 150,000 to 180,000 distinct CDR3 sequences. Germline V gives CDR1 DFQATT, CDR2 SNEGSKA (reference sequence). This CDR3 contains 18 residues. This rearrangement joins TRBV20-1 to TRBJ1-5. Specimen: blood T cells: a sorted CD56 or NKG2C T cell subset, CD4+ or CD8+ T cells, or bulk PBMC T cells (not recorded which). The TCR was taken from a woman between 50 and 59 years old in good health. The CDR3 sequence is CSAPETYGLANSNQPQHF.